Here is one T cell receptor (beta chain) with its context. Sequencing used immunoSEQ multiplex PCR; TCRdb keeps in-frame clones, though not all of them. The sample records over 250,000 clones, around 86% being singletons. The data derive from a study of cytomegalovirus exposure and HLA in healthy donors. CDR3 length equals 15 residues. V was shortened by 0 bases and J by 4 bases, with 12 bases between the two germline ends. Germline values: CDR1 LGHNT, CDR2 FRNRAP. The chain employs TRBV12-5 and TRBJ1-1; D call uncertain. The source material was PBMCs. The sequence came from a woman in her late teens or twenties in good health and CMV-seronegative. In DNA form, the CDR3 reads TGTGCTAGTGGTTTGGTACGAGGTGGGAGCACTGAAGCTTTCTTT. This sequence encodes CASGLVRGGSTEAFF.